The rows below give T cell receptor beta chains drawn from one sample of a study of shared clonotypes between healthy human individuals. Sequenced by immunoSEQ multiplex PCR; TCRdb stores in-frame clones only, minus some. Of roughly 2 million clones in the sample, around 95% were seen once. The sample comprised naive CD4+ T cells sorted from blood. The receptors were sampled from a man aged 18 to 29 in good health. Both conserved end residues are part of each CDR3. The order of the fields is V gene, D gene, J gene, CDR3 DNA, CDR3 protein. The D gene is left open where the match is weak.

TRBV30	TRBD1	TRBJ2-1	TGTGCCTGGAGTAATCCGGGACAGGGCTCCTACAATGAGCAGTTCTTC	CAWSNPGQGSYNEQFF
TRBV7-2	TRBD1	TRBJ1-1	TGTGCCAGCAGCTTGGGGACAGGGGTGGCCACTGAAGCTTTCTTT	CASSLGTGVATEAFF
TRBV27	TRBD2	TRBJ2-5	TGTGCCAGCAGTTTTCTGGGCGGGGGGGCTAGAGAGACCCAGTACTTC	CASSFLGGGARETQYF
TRBV12-5	-	TRBJ1-4	TGTGCTAGTGGTTTAAGTGCAACTAATGAAAAACTGTTTTTT	CASGLSATNEKLFF
TRBV5-1	TRBD1	TRBJ2-5	TGCGCCAGCAGCGGGGGACAGGGAAGCCAAGAGACCCAGTACTTC	CASSGGQGSQETQYF
TRBV7-2	-	TRBJ2-5	TGTGCCAGCAGCTTAGCGCCTTGGAGGGGAAGGTTAGAGACCCAGTACTTC	CASSLAPWRGRLETQYF
TRBV5-1	-	TRBJ1-6	TGCGCCAGCAGCCCGGACCTGGGGAATTCACCCCTCCACTTT	CASSPDLGNSPLHF
TRBV2	TRBD2	TRBJ2-3	TGTGCCAGCAGAAAACGGACTAGCGGGAGCACAGATACGCAGTATTTT	CASRKRTSGSTDTQYF
TRBV10-2	TRBD1	TRBJ2-7	TGCGCCAGCAGGCCGGGACAGGCCTACGAGCAGTACTTC	CASRPGQAYEQYF
TRBV6-1	TRBD1	TRBJ2-7	TGTGCCAGCAGTGCATACAGGGGATACTCCTACGAGCAGTACTTC	CASSAYRGYSYEQYF